Included here is one T cell receptor (beta chain) sequence, with context. Its antigen is unidentified. The data derive from a study of human T cells and chemical hapten exposure. TCRdb independently ran MiXCR on the RACE reads; one entry per CDR3 protein. This repertoire shows around 180,000 distinct CDR3 sequences, 30% found once; its top ten account for just under 3%. The CDR3 length is 17 residues. The germline gives CDR1 SGHTA, CDR2 FQGTGA. The V segment lost 5 bases and the J segment 5 bases; nucleotides outside the gene matches: 11. Findings of the study overall: No change in TCRs above 1 in 1000 frequency was produced by DPC sensitization. It was expanded TCRs that formed significantly more large CDR3 similarity clusters than controls did.

Time point: pre-sensitization, week 0. The sample's treatment: therapeutic diphenylcyclopropenone sensitization with weekly scalp DPC. Alopecia patients deemed DPC-suitable, aged 18 to 70, excluding pregnancy. The chain carries TRBV7-3 and TRBJ2-2; 10 bases are shared with TRBD2. The clonotype was recovered from a woman aged 25-40 years with alopecia areata. Some clones in this sample may be carry-over from other donors' samples. Source: whole blood, taken in connection with sensitization to the hapten diphenylcyclopropenone (DPC). The CDR3 DNA follows: TGTGCCAGCAGCCCAGCGGCTAGCGGGAGTTTTACCGGGGAGCTGTTTTTT. This codes for CASSPAASGSFTGELFF. Looking up the rest from reference TRBV7-3 and TRBJ2-2 gives the full variable domain: GAGVSQTPSNKVTEKGKYVELRCDPISGHTALYWYRQSLGQGPEFLIYFQGTGAADDSGLPNDRFFAVRPEGSVSTLKIQRTERGDSAVYLCASSPAASGSFTGELFFGEGSRLTVL.